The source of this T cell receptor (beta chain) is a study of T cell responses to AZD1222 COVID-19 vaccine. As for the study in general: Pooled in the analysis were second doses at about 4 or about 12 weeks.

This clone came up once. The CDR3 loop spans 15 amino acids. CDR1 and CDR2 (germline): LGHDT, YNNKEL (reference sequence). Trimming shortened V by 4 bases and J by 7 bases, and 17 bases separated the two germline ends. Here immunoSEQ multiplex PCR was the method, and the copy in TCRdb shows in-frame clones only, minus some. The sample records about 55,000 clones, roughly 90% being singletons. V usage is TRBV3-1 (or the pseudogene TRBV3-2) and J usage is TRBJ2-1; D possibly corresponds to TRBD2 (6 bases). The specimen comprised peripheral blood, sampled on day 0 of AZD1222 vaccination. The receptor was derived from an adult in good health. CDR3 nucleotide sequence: TGTGCCAGCAGCCCTCGGGAGTTGAGGTGGAATGAGCAGTTCTTC. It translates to CASSPRELRWNEQFF.